These T cell receptor beta chains were read from a single sample in a study of CD8+CD57+ T cells in acquired aplastic anemia. TCRdb independently ran MiXCR on the reads; one entry per CDR3 protein. The sample records roughly 200,000 distinct CDR3 sequences, approximately 57% being singletons. Input material: sorted CD4+, CD8+, or CD8+CD57+ T cells (not recorded which) from PBMCs. These receptors all stem from a human donor in good health. Both conserved end residues are part of each CDR3. The D gene is left open where the match is weak. Some rows mark clone size as missing; the rest say once, few, many or name a class of expanded clone.

>TRBV20-1|15|.|.|TRBJ2-7
CSARERTGTTYEQYF
TGCAGTGCTAGGGAGCGTACAGGGACAACCTACGAGCAGTACTTC
>TRBV20-1|10|.|once|TRBJ1-2
CSAKELLYTF
TGCAGTGCTAAGGAGCTACTCTACACCTTC
>TRBV2|13|.|.|TRBJ1-2
CASRGRIFYGYTF
TGTGCGTCCAGGGGCAGAATCTTCTATGGCTACACCTTC
>TRBV7-2|15|.|.|TRBJ1-1
CASSLLPGLGTEAFF
TGTGCCAGCAGCTTACTACCAGGGTTGGGCACTGAAGCTTTCTTT
>TRBV10-1|17|TRBD1|.|TRBJ2-6
CASSQDRGIPGANVLTF
TGCGCCAGCAGCCAGGACAGGGGTATACCTGGGGCCAACGTCCTGACTTTC
>TRBV24-1|14|TRBD1|few|TRBJ2-5
CATSDVTGVETQYF
TGTGCCACCAGTGATGTCACAGGGGTAGAGACCCAGTACTTC
>TRBV7-7|16|.|.|TRBJ2-5
CASSLGRLVRQEAQYF
TGTGCCAGCAGCTTGGGAAGACTAGTACGGCAAGAGGCCCAGTACTTC
>TRBV11-2|14|.|.|TRBJ1-4
CASSSRHRNEKLFF
TGTGCCAGCAGCTCCCGACACCGTAATGAAAAACTGTTTTTT
>TRBV10-3|16|.|.|TRBJ2-5
CAISASTVGQQETQYF
TGTGCCATCAGTGCTAGTACGGTCGGGCAGCAAGAGACCCAGTACTTC
>TRBV7-9|14|.|.|TRBJ2-2
CATSRDAAGRELFF
TGTGCCACCAGCAGAGATGCGGCAGGGCGGGAGCTGTTTTTT
>TRBV10-3|15|TRBD1|.|TRBJ1-6
CAISGQGYDNSPLHF
TGTGCCATCAGTGGACAGGGATACGATAATTCACCCCTCCACTTT
>TRBV28|13|.|.|TRBJ1-1
CASGWGGRTEAFF
TGTGCCTCAGGGTGGGGGGGTCGGACTGAAGCTTTCTTT
>TRBV7-7|15|TRBD1|.|TRBJ2-7
CASSPSDRETDEQYF
TGTGCTAGCAGCCCCAGTGACAGGGAGACGGACGAGCAGTACTTC
>TRBV25-1|17|TRBD1|.|TRBJ2-5
CASSEGGDRVGQEAQYF
TGTGCCAGCAGTGAAGGGGGCGACAGGGTGGGACAAGAGGCCCAGTACTTC
>TRBV19|15|TRBD1|.|TRBJ2-1
CASSRGQGNYNEQFF
TGTGCCAGTAGTAGGGGACAGGGGAACTACAATGAGCAGTTCTTC
>TRBV12-3/TRBV12-4|10|.|.|TRBJ1-4
CASSSAKLFF
TGTGCCAGCAGTTCGGCAAAACTGTTTTTT
>TRBV7-9|18|TRBD1|.|TRBJ1-4
CASSKKRDRVATNEKLFF
TGTGCCAGCAGCAAAAAACGGGACAGGGTGGCAACTAATGAAAAACTGTTTTTT
>TRBV9|15|.|.|TRBJ2-7
CATTAPFVGIDEQYF
TGTGCCACCACGGCCCCCTTCGTAGGAATTGACGAGCAGTACTTC
>TRBV7-3|15|TRBD2|.|TRBJ2-7
CASSPTGTSAYEQYF
TGTGCCAGCAGCCCAACCGGGACTAGCGCCTACGAGCAGTACTTC
>TRBV6-5|15|.|.|TRBJ2-2
CAISESRPSYWELFF
TGTGCCATCAGTGAGTCTAGACCCTCTTACTGGGAGCTGTTTTTT
>TRBV15|16|.|.|TRBJ2-7
CATSRDRLRGWDEQYF
TGTGCCACCAGCAGAGACAGGCTACGGGGTTGGGACGAGCAGTACTTC
>TRBV10-3|15|TRBD2|few|TRBJ2-5
CAISSGTSFIETQYF
TGTGCCATCAGTTCCGGGACTAGCTTTATAGAGACCCAGTACTTC
>TRBV27|16|TRBD1|few|TRBJ2-7
CASSISPGQIYYEQYF
TGTGCCAGCAGTATAAGCCCGGGACAGATCTACTACGAGCAGTACTTC
>TRBV7-9|19|.|.|TRBJ2-7
CASSFYICSATTGGYEQYF
.
>TRBV12-3/TRBV12-4|12|.|.|TRBJ2-1
CASSPTVPEQFF
TGTGCCAGCAGTCCCACAGTACCAGAGCAGTTCTTC
>TRBV7-2|16|TRBD1|few|TRBJ1-1
CASSLVGTGGRTEAFF
TGTGCCAGCAGCTTAGTGGGGACAGGGGGTCGCACTGAAGCTTTCTTT
>TRBV2|13|.|.|TRBJ2-1
CASLLNRGNEQFF
TGTGCCAGCCTACTCAATAGGGGAAATGAGCAGTTCTTC
>TRBV7-9|14|TRBD1|.|TRBJ2-7
CAGSPRDRPCEQYF
TGTGCCGGCAGCCCGAGGGACAGGCCCTGCGAGCAGTACTTC
>TRBV3-1|15|.|.|TRBJ2-1
CASSQGLEGSNEQFF
TGTGCCAGCAGCCAAGGTCTGGAGGGGAGCAATGAGCAGTTCTTC
>TRBV9|12|.|.|TRBJ1-1
CASSALGTEAFF
TGTGCCAGCAGCGCTTTAGGCACTGAAGCTTTCTTT
>TRBV7-8|17|.|once|TRBJ1-2
CASSPLGLGNWNYGYTF
TGTGCCAGCAGCCCTTTAGGCCTGGGCAATTGGAACTATGGCTACACCTTC
>TRBV7-3|15|.|many|TRBJ2-5
CASSLIANVEETQYF
TGTGCCAGCAGCTTGATAGCGAATGTGGAAGAGACCCAGTACTTC
>TRBV7-9|13|.|.|TRBJ2-5
CASSLLQRETQYF
TGTGCCAGCAGCTTACTCCAGAGAGAGACCCAGTACTTC
>TRBV7-9|13|.|few|TRBJ1-6
CASNQLLDSPLHF
TGTGCTAGCAACCAACTTCTGGATTCACCCCTCCACTTT
>TRBV25-1|18|.|once|TRBJ2-1
CASSEGFGRDPSYNEQFF
TGTGCCAGCAGTGAAGGGTTTGGGAGAGATCCTTCCTACAATGAGCAGTTCTTC
>TRBV25-1|14|.|.|TRBJ2-7
CASSEGGIGYEQYF
TGTGCCAGCAGTGAAGGCGGGATTGGGTACGAGCAGTACTTC
>TRBV7-9|14|.|.|TRBJ1-1
CASSYPLGHTEAFF
TGTGCCAGCAGCTACCCCCTGGGGCACACTGAAGCTTTCTTT
>TRBV7-9|14|.|.|TRBJ2-7
CASSSYGGSYEQYF
TGTGCCAGCAGCTCCTACGGCGGCTCCTACGAGCAGTACTTC
>TRBV7-6|14|.|.|TRBJ2-2
CASSFGLNTGELFF
TGTGCCAGCAGCTTTGGACTGAACACCGGGGAGCTGTTTTTT
>TRBV12-3/TRBV12-4|13|.|.|TRBJ1-2
CASSLDTNYGYTF
TGTGCCAGCAGTTTAGACACTAACTATGGCTACACCTTC
>TRBV20-1|14|TRBD1|few|TRBJ1-6
CSAILGPGGSPLHF
TGCAGTGCGATCCTCGGCCCAGGGGGTTCACCCCTCCACTTT
>TRBV6-2/TRBV6-3|12|.|many|TRBJ1-6
CASSPSGSPLHF
TGTGCCAGCAGCCCCAGTGGTTCACCCCTCCACTTT
>TRBV25-1|15|TRBD2|.|TRBJ2-3
CASSEGGRGTDTQYF
TGTGCCAGCAGTGAAGGAGGGAGGGGCACAGATACGCAGTATTTT
>TRBV29-1|15|.|.|TRBJ2-7
CSVEDAGASSYEQYF
TGCAGCGTTGAAGATGCTGGGGCGAGCTCCTACGAGCAGTACTTC
>TRBV20-1|11|.|.|TRBJ2-1
CSARAPLEQFF
TGCAGTGCTAGAGCCCCTTTGGAGCAGTTCTTC
>TRBV20-1|16|TRBD2|.|TRBJ2-1
CSASGAGAKSYNEQFF
TGCAGTGCCTCAGGTGCGGGAGCTAAGTCCTACAATGAGCAGTTCTTC
>TRBV2|13|.|.|TRBJ2-5
CASSGKRQETQYF
TGTGCCAGCAGTGGTAAGCGGCAAGAGACCCAGTACTTC
>TRBV10-1|13|.|.|TRBJ1-2
CASSESNSVGYTF
TGCGCCAGCAGTGAGTCGAATAGTGTTGGCTACACCTTC
>TRBV12-3/TRBV12-4|16|TRBD2|many|TRBJ2-1
CASRLGGSVTYNEQFF
TGTGCCAGCAGGCTCGGGGGGAGCGTTACCTACAATGAGCAGTTCTTC
>TRBV9|12|.|.|TRBJ1-2
CATSGRSRGYTF
TGTGCCACCTCGGGCAGGTCGCGTGGCTACACCTTC
>TRBV7-8|14|.|few|TRBJ1-1
CASSSGEGITHNSF
TGTGCCAGCAGCTCCGGTGAAGGTATTACACATAATTCCTTT
>TRBV7-2|17|TRBD1|few|TRBJ1-4
CASSRETGGYIGEKLFF
TGTGCCAGCTCACGAGAGACAGGGGGTTACATTGGTGAAAAACTGTTTTTT
>TRBV4-2|15|TRBD2|many|TRBJ2-2
CASSQLAGDTGELFF
TGTGCCAGCAGCCAACTAGCGGGGGACACCGGGGAGCTGTTTTTT
>TRBV4-1|13|.|many|TRBJ1-1
CASSQGQTGEAFF
TGCGCCAGCAGCCAAGGCCAGACAGGTGAAGCTTTCTTT
>TRBV2|13|.|many|TRBJ1-1
CASSETVVTEAFF
TGTGCCAGCAGTGAAACAGTAGTCACTGAAGCTTTCTTT
>TRBV19|14|TRBD2|.|TRBJ2-1
CASRERGVYNEQFF
TGTGCCAGTAGGGAGCGGGGGGTCTACAATGAGCAGTTCTTC
>TRBV5-4|16|TRBD1|.|TRBJ2-1
CASSALGQGRTNEQFF
TGTGCCAGCAGCGCACTGGGACAGGGACGTACCAATGAGCAGTTCTTC
>TRBV7-2|15|.|.|TRBJ2-5
CASKTLGGAKETQYF
TGTGCCAGTAAGACTTTAGGAGGCGCAAAAGAGACCCAGTACTTC
>TRBV15|17|.|many|TRBJ1-2
CATSHIPGSAENYGYTF
TGTGCCACCAGTCATATTCCAGGGTCGGCGGAAAACTATGGCTACACCTTC